The 21 T cell receptor beta chains below all came from one sample that was sequenced in a study of beta chain features in type 1 diabetes. No antigen has been identified for these receptors. Findings and caveats of the study: A moderate, significant TCRB CDR3 shortening appeared in type 1 diabetes across four CD4+ subsets.

Reverse transcription of all isolated RNA meant that expressed TCRB transcripts were sequenced. The table came from immunoSEQ multiplex PCR; TCRdb's copy has only in-frame clones and leaves some out. The sample consists of 550,000 to 850,000 clones, around 15% of them appearing once. Input material: naive CD4+ T cells from blood. The receptor set was obtained from a man between 18 and 29 years old with type 1 diabetes.

The chain has TRBV30 and TRBJ1-4; 7 nucleotides align to TRBD1. V trimming: 0 bases; J trimming: 7 bases; junction bases outside the gene matches: 11. This CDR3 has 16 amino acids. Germline V gene data show CDR1 as GTSNPN and CDR2 as SVGIG (reference sequence). The CDR3 DNA is TGTGCCTGGAGTGTAGGATCCAGGGGGGGAGGTGAAAAACTGTTTTTT. It yields the protein CAWSVGSRGGGEKLFF.

This clone was observed a handful of times. The V gene is TRBV4-2, the J gene TRBJ1-6; 10 nucleotides agree with TRBD1. Germline V gene sequence: CDR1 LGHNA, CDR2 YNFKEQ. J gave up 18 bases and V 3 bases, and 17 bases lay outside the gene matches. CDR3 length equals 16 residues. Written as DNA, the CDR3 is TGTGCCAGCAGCCAGGACCAGGGACAGGGGCCCCTGGTCGGCCACTTT. This translates into CASSQDQGQGPLVGHF.

In this sample, this clone turned up a few times. V usage is TRBV7-8 and J usage is TRBJ2-3; the match to TRBD2 covers 12 bases. From germline, CDR1 is SGHVS and CDR2 FQNEAQ. The CDR3 length is 20 residues. The J segment lost 1 base and the V segment lost 0 bases, leaving 11 bases of the junction unmatched. CDR3 region: CASSLALISSGGEGTDTQYF. The CDR3 DNA sequence: TGTGCCAGCAGCTTAGCGCTGATCTCTAGCGGGGGGGAAGGCACAGATACGCAGTATTTT.

The rearrangement uses TRBV5-1 and TRBJ1-2; D unresolved. V lost 4 bases and J 7 bases, leaving 23 bases between the germline ends. CDR3 size: 16 residues. Germline CDR1 and CDR2: SGHRS and YFSETQ. CDR3 bases: TGCGCCAGCAGCCAGAATTATGAATTAGTAACTTCTGGCTACACCTTC. Translated, it gives CASSQNYELVTSGYTF.

This chain connects TRBV28 to TRBJ2-1; 8 bases align to TRBD2. J gave up 14 bases and V 5 bases, and 5 bases lay outside the gene matches. There are 11 residues in the CDR3. Germline values: CDR1 MDHEN, CDR2 SYDVKM. This CDR3 reads CASSISGVEFF. Here the CDR3 DNA reads TGTGCCAGCAGTATTAGCGGGGTGGAGTTCTTC. The complete variable domain, with remaining parts taken from reference TRBV28 and TRBJ2-1, reads DVKVTQSSRYLVKRTGEKVFLECVQDMDHENMFWYRQDPGLGLRLIYFSYDVKMKEKGDIPEGYSVSREKKERFSLILESASTNQTSMYLCASSISGVEFFGPGTRLTVL.

This clone showed up just a few times. This chain connects TRBV27 to TRBJ2-7, with 7 bases lining up with TRBD1. The ends lost 3 bases at V and 3 bases at J; junction bases unmatched: 5. The germline V gene has CDR1 MNHEY and CDR2 SMNVEV (reference sequence). The CDR3 extends over 14 amino acids. The CDR3 region has the DNA TGTGCCAGCAGTTTCCGACAGGGAAGCTACGAGCAGTACTTC. Translation gives CASSFRQGSYEQYF.

J is TRBJ2-3 and V is TRBV30; 10 bases agree with TRBD1. The CDR3 spans 15 residues. Per germline, CDR1 GTSNPN and CDR2 SVGIG (reference sequence). The junction had 10 bases not matched to a gene; V was cut back by 7 bases and J by 3 bases. The CDR3: CASTLGQGGTDTQYF. For the CDR3, the DNA is TGTGCCTCAACCCTCGGACAGGGGGGGACAGATACGCAGTATTTT. The variable domain in full, with the rest retrieved from reference TRBV30 and TRBJ2-3, is SQTIHQWPATLVQPVGSPLSLECTVEGTSNPNLYWYRQAAGRGLQLLFYSVGIGQISSEVPQNLSASRPQDRQFILSSKKLLLSDSGFYLCASTLGQGGTDTQYFGPGTRLTVL.

The V and J genes are TRBV29-1 and TRBJ1-4, with TRBD1 matching 7 bases. Germline loops: CDR1 SQVTM, CDR2 ANQGSEA. J was trimmed by 7 bases and V by 4 bases; bases with no gene match: 6. This CDR3 is built from 13 residues. The CDR3 coding sequence is TGCAGCGTTGTAAGGGGGCACGGTGAAAAACTGTTTTTT. It specifies CSVVRGHGEKLFF. Drawing the rest from reference TRBV29-1 and TRBJ1-4, the complete variable domain is SAVISQKPSRDICQRGTSLTIQCQVDSQVTMMFWYRQQPGQSLTLIATANQGSEATYESGFVIDKFPISRPNLTFSTLTVSNMSPEDSSIYLCSVVRGHGEKLFFGSGTQLSVL.

This rearrangement joins TRBV18 to TRBJ1-1; 10 nucleotides agree with TRBD1. Germline V gene lookup returns CDR1 KGHSH and CDR2 LQKENI. Trimming took 4 bases from V and 0 from J; bases not matched to a gene: 11. CDR3 size: 18 residues. The chain's CDR3 is CASSRGTTGGLMNTEAFF. The DNA of the CDR3 is TGTGCCAGCTCACGTGGAACGACAGGGGGCCTAATGAACACTGAAGCTTTCTTT.

This clone was observed a handful of times. The rearrangement links TRBV25-1 to TRBJ2-3; TRBD1 agrees at 10 bases. This CDR3 is built from 15 residues. The ends lost 6 bases at V and 8 bases at J; junction bases unmatched: 11. From germline, CDR1 is MGHDK and CDR2 SYGVNS. CDR3 sequence: CASSQPGQGMGTQYF. CDR3 in DNA: TGTGCCAGCAGCCAACCGGGACAGGGGATGGGTACGCAGTATTTT. Variable domain in full (rest from reference TRBV25-1 and TRBJ2-3): EADIYQTPRYLVIGTGKKITLECSQTMGHDKMYWYQQDPGMELHLIHYSYGVNSTEKGDLSSESTVSRIRTEHFPLTLESARPSHTSQYLCASSQPGQGMGTQYFGPGTRLTVL.

The chain couples TRBV10-3 to TRBJ2-1, with 7 bases that match TRBD2. Germline CDR1 reads ENHRY; CDR2 reads SYGVKD. This CDR3 is 16 amino acids long. V lost 0 bases to trimming and J lost 7 bases; unmatched junction nucleotides: 9. CDR3 bases: TGTGCCATCAGTGAGTCTAGAGGCGGGGGATGGAATGAGCAGTTCTTC. Translating gives CAISESRGGGWNEQFF.

Only a few counts were recorded for this clone. The rearrangement links TRBV21-1 to TRBJ2-5. TRBV21-1 is flagged as a pseudogene. This CDR3 region has 16 residues. The chain's CDR3 is CASSKVGSGLQETQYF. The CDR3 DNA reads as TGTGCCAGCAGCAAAGTGGGGTCGGGGCTCCAAGAGACCCAGTACTTC.

The chain recombines TRBV2 with TRBJ1-5; unclear D gene. The CDR3 consists of 15 residues. Trimming stripped 6 bases from V and 0 bases from J, with 12 bases between. Looked up from germline, CDR1 is SNHLY and CDR2 is FYNNEI. The CDR3 region has the DNA TGTGCCAGCAGCGCTAACAGCTATAGCAATCAGCCCCAGCATTTT. It codes for CASSANSYSNQPQHF.

This clone has just a few counts. The V call is TRBV7-2, the J call TRBJ1-1, with D unresolved. This CDR3 is 13 amino acids long. V lost 3 bases to trimming and J lost 1 base, with 6 bases between them. CDR1 and CDR2 from the germline V gene are SGHTA and FQGNSA. This CDR3 is CASSLSRNTEAFF. CDR3 nucleotide sequence: TGTGCCAGCAGCTTGTCCCGGAACACTGAAGCTTTCTTT.

The table lists this clone with a few counts. The chain recombines TRBV4-2 with TRBJ2-1, with D perhaps TRBD2 (6 bases). V shed 2 bases and J shed 0 bases, with 14 bases lying between them. There are 17 residues in the CDR3. Germline CDR1 is LGHNA and CDR2 is YNFKEQ. CDR3: CASSQQTSRSSYNEQFF. The DNA of the CDR3 is TGTGCCAGCAGCCAACAGACTAGTCGTAGCTCCTACAATGAGCAGTTCTTC.

This clone came up a few times. This sequence joins TRBV18 and TRBJ2-3, with D uncertain. The CDR3 extends over 16 amino acids. The germline gives CDR1 KGHSH, CDR2 LQKENI. Trimming removed 3 bases at V and 0 bases at J, with 13 bases between. The CDR3 DNA reads as TGTGCCAGCTCACCTCTGGGCAGCCCTAGCACAGATACGCAGTATTTT. Its protein product is CASSPLGSPSTDTQYF.

This clone showed up just a few times. The chain joins TRBV5-1 to TRBJ2-3, with TRBD2 matching over 7 bases. V shed 7 bases and J 6 bases; nucleotides not matched to a gene: 11. This CDR3 is built from 14 residues. CDR1 is SGHRS and CDR2 is YFSETQ in the germline V gene. The CDR3 here is CASQTSSGQDTQYF. CDR3 sequence (DNA): TGCGCCAGCCAGACTAGCTCTGGCCAGGATACGCAGTATTTT.

This clone was seen a few times. V gene TRBV30 combines with J gene TRBJ2-3, with TRBD2 matching over 13 bases. CDR3 length: 17 amino acids. Germline values: CDR1 GTSNPN, CDR2 SVGIG (reference sequence). After removal of 2 bases from V and 6 bases from J, the junction contained 11 bases not matched to a gene. CDR3 nucleotides: TGTGCCTGGAGTCCCGGACTAGCGGGGGACCTGATGGATACGCAGTATTTT. Translation: CAWSPGLAGDLMDTQYF.

The rearrangement joins TRBV30 to TRBJ1-5, with D possibly matching TRBD1 (6 bases). The length of the CDR3 is 17 residues. Trimming took 1 base from V and 1 from J, leaving 17 bases between them. CDR1 GTSNPN and CDR2 SVGIG come from the germline V gene (reference sequence). CDR3 protein: CAWSATRTDLSNQPQHF. CDR3 nucleotides: TGTGCCTGGAGTGCGACCCGGACAGATTTAAGCAATCAGCCCCAGCATTTT.

The V and J genes are TRBV7-2 and TRBJ1-5, with D possibly matching TRBD1 (6 bases). Trimming stripped 5 bases from V and 3 bases from J, with 11 bases between. Germline lookup yields CDR1 SGHTA and CDR2 FQGNSA. The CDR3 has 14 residues. The DNA of the CDR3 is TGTGCCAGCAGCCAAAGGGGGATCAATCAGCCCCAGCATTTT. Its translation: CASSQRGINQPQHF. Variable domain in full (rest from reference TRBV7-2 and TRBJ1-5): GAGVSQSPSNKVTEKGKDVELRCDPISGHTALYWYRQSLGQGLEFLIYFQGNSAPDKSGLPSDRFSAERTGGSVSTLTIQRTQQEDSAVYLCASSQRGINQPQHFGDGTRLSIL.

This clone was seen a few times. The rearrangement uses TRBV7-2 and TRBJ1-1; D unresolved. Trimming cost V 3 bases and J 1 base, with 9 bases left between them. This CDR3 has 14 residues. Germline V gene lookup returns CDR1 SGHTA and CDR2 FQGNSA. CDR3 in amino acids: CASSLRLENTEAFF. The CDR3 DNA is TGTGCCAGCAGCTTGAGACTGGAGAACACTGAAGCTTTCTTT. Supplemented by reference TRBV7-2 and TRBJ1-1, the full variable domain reads GAGVSQSPSNKVTEKGKDVELRCDPISGHTALYWYRQSLGQGLEFLIYFQGNSAPDKSGLPSDRFSAERTGGSVSTLTIQRTQQEDSAVYLCASSLRLENTEAFFGQGTRLTVV.